These 10 T cell receptor beta chains came from one sample sequenced in a study of T cell clonality in common variable immunodeficiency. Method: immunoSEQ multiplex PCR; TCRdb's copy keeps in-frame clones and lacks some. The profile covers about 42,000 clones, none occurring a single time. The sequenced sample consisted of peripheral blood mononuclear cells. The receptors derive from a person between 18 and 75 years old in good health.

This clone occurred many times. The read ends 3 residues before the CDR3 terminus; that terminus is restored from the germline J gene. V usage is TRBV4-1 and J usage is TRBJ2-1, with 7 bases lining up with TRBD2. Germline V CDR1 and CDR2: MGHRA, YSYEKL. The CDR3 has 16 amino acids. V lost 0 bases, J lost 7 bases, and 9 bases stayed unmatched. CDR3 in amino acids: CASSQESRGSRNEQFF. The CDR3 DNA, read in part, is TGCGCCAGCAGCCAAGAGTCTCGCGGGAGTAGAAATGAG.

This clone was detected ten times or more. The read halts 3 residues ahead of the CDR3 end, with the missing end drawn from the germline J gene. J is TRBJ1-2 and V is TRBV11-2, with D tentatively TRBD1 (6 bases). Germline assignment: CDR1 SGHAT and CDR2 FQNNGV. This CDR3 has 14 residues. V dropped 1 base and J dropped 4 bases, with 10 bases sitting between them. The DNA read from the CDR3 is TGTGCCAGCAGCTTAGGGACAGCCCTCTATGGC. Amino acids: CASSLGTALYG. The full CDR3 reads CASSLGTALYGYTF.

This clone was found many times. The observed sequence ends 3 residues before the CDR3 terminus, with the missing tail filled in from the germline J gene. J is TRBJ1-5 and V is TRBV19; TRBD1 matches 7 bases. Germline V gene lookup returns CDR1 LNHDA and CDR2 SQIVND (reference sequence). V was pared by 8 bases and J by 6 bases, with 10 bases of the junction left unmatched. The CDR3 has 14 amino acids. The CDR3 here is CASARGERGQPQHF. The DNA read from the CDR3 is TGTGCCAGTGCCAGGGGGGAAAGGGGTCAGCCC. The complete variable domain, with remaining parts taken from reference TRBV19 and TRBJ1-5, reads DGGITQSPKYLFRKEGQNVTLSCEQNLNHDAMYWYRQDPGQGLRLIYYSQIVNDFQKGDIAEGYSVSREKKESFPLTVTSAQKNPTAFYLCASARGERGQPQHFGDGTRLSIL.

This clone was seen at least ten times. The read is 3 residues too short to cover the CDR3 end, so that end is filled in from the germline J gene. The rearrangement joins TRBV6-1 to TRBJ2-1, with 12 bases lining up with TRBD1. CDR3 length equals 15 residues. Germline trimming cut 3 bases from V and 9 bases from J; bases unmatched to any gene: 6. Germline CDR1 reads MNHNS; CDR2 reads SASEGT. The DNA read from the CDR3 is TGTGCCAGCAGTGACGGGACAGGGGGCTTCAGTGAG. It specifies CASSDGTGGFSE. The CDR3 as a whole reads CASSDGTGGFSEQFF.

This clone has a count of ten or more. Read sequence stops 3 residues before the CDR3 end, and the germline J gene provides the missing end. The chain has TRBV5-6 and TRBJ2-2; tentatively, D is TRBD1 (6 bases). CDR1 is SGHDT, CDR2 YYEEEE, per germline. The V end lost 1 base, the J end lost 7 bases, and 11 bases lay between the germline ends. The CDR3 sequence is 14 residues long. CDR3 bases read: TGTGCCAGCAGCTTGTCAGGGGATATCGGGGAG. Residues: CASSLSGDIGE. The full-length CDR3 reads as CASSLSGDIGELFF.

This clone was detected ten times or more. Read data end 3 residues before the CDR3 end; the end is taken from the germline J gene. The chain joins TRBV19 to TRBJ2-5, with 10 positions matching TRBD2. Per germline, CDR1 LNHDA and CDR2 SQIVND (reference sequence). CDR3 length: 17 amino acids. V lost 7 bases, J lost 6 bases, and 17 bases stayed unmatched. CDR3 residues: CASNKKGASGSEKTQYF. CDR3 DNA, as far as it was read: TGTGCCAGTAACAAAAAGGGAGCTAGCGGGAGTGAAAAGACC.

At least ten counts were recorded for this clone. The DNA ends 3 residues before the CDR3 does, and the rest of the CDR3 is filled in from the germline J gene. The chain couples TRBV6-1 to TRBJ2-1; 14 bases agree with TRBD2. Germline V gene sequence: CDR1 MNHNS, CDR2 SASEGT. J was trimmed by 4 bases and V by 4 bases; bases with no gene match: 3. CDR3 length: 16 residues. The DNA read from the CDR3 is TGTGCCAGCAGTGGGACTAGCGGGGGGACTTACAATGAG. Protein sequence: CASSGTSGGTYNE. The whole CDR3 protein reads CASSGTSGGTYNEQFF.

This clone was detected ten times or more. The CDR3 goes on 3 residues after the read ends, and that part is filled in from the germline J gene. The chain recombines TRBV2 with TRBJ2-7; 10 bases are a match to TRBD2. CDR1 is SNHLY, CDR2 FYNNEI, per germline. CDR3 length: 15 amino acids. The junction had 6 bases not matched to a gene; V was cut back by 2 bases and J by 5 bases. The CDR3 spells CASSEYASGSDEQYF. The DNA read from the CDR3 is TGTGCCAGCAGTGAATATGCTAGCGGGAGTGACGAG.

This clone was counted at least ten times. Read coverage stops 3 residues before the CDR3 terminus; the germline J gene supplies the remainder. V gene TRBV5-1 combines with J gene TRBJ1-1, with D possibly being TRBD1 (6 bases). Germline V gene data show CDR1 as SGHRS and CDR2 as YFSETQ. Deletions cut 3 bases from V and 0 bases from J, with 12 bases between. CDR3 length: 15 amino acids. The part of the CDR3 DNA that was read is TGCGCCAGCAGCTCACAGGGAGGGTTGAACACTGAA. It specifies CASSSQGGLNTE. The whole CDR3 sequence is CASSSQGGLNTEAFF.

This clone has at least ten counts. Coverage ceases 3 residues before the CDR3 finishes, and the germline J gene fills in the end. The chain carries TRBV2 and TRBJ2-5; TRBD1 aligns across 7 bases. In germline, CDR1 is SNHLY, CDR2 FYNNEI. V lost 4 bases and J lost 1; bases outside the gene matches: 3. The CDR3 is 14 amino acids. The CDR3 loop is CASSADRVQETQYF. CDR3 DNA (partial): TGTGCCAGCAGTGCCGACAGGGTCCAAGAGACC. Drawing the rest from reference TRBV2 and TRBJ2-5, the complete variable domain is EPEVTQTPSHQVTQMGQEVILRCVPISNHLYFYWYRQILGQKVEFLVSFYNNEISEKSEIFDDQFSVERPDGSNFTLKIRSTKLEDSAMYFCASSADRVQETQYFGPGTRLLVL.